The rows below give T cell receptor beta chains drawn from one sample of a study of blood T cells in healthy people across ages. TCRdb re-analysed the 5' RACE reads in MiXCR, keeping a single row per CDR3 protein. The table includes 910,000 or so distinct CDR3 sequences, roughly half detected once. The sequencing sample was made of blood. The receptor source for this set is a woman between 55 and 75 years old in good health. The CDR3 runs from the conserved cysteine through the conserved F or W. D genes are given only for firm matches. Clone sizes are given selectively: once, few, many, or a class where the clone is expanded.

TGCAGTGCCATGTATCGACGGGGCCTCTACGAGCAGTTCTTC	CSAMYRRGLYEQFF	.	TRBV20-1	TRBJ2-1	.
TGCAGCGTTGGGACAGCTAACTATGGCTACACCTTC	CSVGTANYGYTF	.	TRBV29-1	TRBJ1-2	.
TGCAGCGCGACAGGATCCCCCAATGAGCAGTTCTTC	CSATGSPNEQFF	.	TRBV29-1	TRBJ2-1	.
TGCGCCAGCAGGCAACCGGCGAGGGGTGACTATGGCTACACCTTC	CASRQPARGDYGYTF	.	TRBV4-1	TRBJ1-2	few
TGTGCCAGCAGTAACGGACAAGCCTACGAGCAGTACTTC	CASSNGQAYEQYF	.	TRBV6-6	TRBJ2-7	few
TGTGCCAGCTGCCTGTGTATGGGCAGGGAAGAGACCCAGTACTTC	CASCLCMGREETQYF	.	TRBV6-2/TRBV6-3	TRBJ2-5	few
TGTGCCAGCAGCCCCCAGGATAGCGGGATGTCCTACGAGCAGTACTTC	CASSPQDSGMSYEQYF	TRBD2	TRBV7-2	TRBJ2-7	many
TGTGCCAGCAGTTTGGGGGATCAGACAACTAATGAAAAACTGTTTTTT	CASSLGDQTTNEKLFF	.	TRBV12-3/TRBV12-4	TRBJ1-4	.
TGTGCCAGCACCCGCGGACTAGCGGGGGCCCAAGAGACCCAGTACTTC	CASTRGLAGAQETQYF	TRBD2	TRBV6-5	TRBJ2-5	.
TGCAGTGCTGGGGTGGACGGGAGGGCCGGGTACAATGAGCAGTTCTTC	CSAGVDGRAGYNEQFF	TRBD2	TRBV20-1	TRBJ2-1	.
TGTGCCAGCAGCCCGCTGATTTCCCCCACGACCTACGAGCAGTACTTC	CASSPLISPTTYEQYF	.	TRBV4-2	TRBJ2-7	few
TGTGCCATCAGTGAGGTACTAGCGGGATACAATGAGCAGTTCTTC	CAISEVLAGYNEQFF	TRBD2	TRBV10-3	TRBJ2-1	few
TGTGCCAGCAATGCGGGGGGGGTTACCAATCAGCCCCAGCATTTT	CASNAGGVTNQPQHF	.	TRBV6-5	TRBJ1-5	once
TGTGCCATACAAAAGCGGGAGAAGGGCAATGAGCAGTTCTTC	CAIQKREKGNEQFF	TRBD2	TRBV28	TRBJ2-1	.
TGTGCCAGCAGCTTGACAGGGGTGATGGAGACCCAGTACTTC	CASSLTGVMETQYF	TRBD1	TRBV28	TRBJ2-5	few
TGCAGCGTTAGGTACCAAGTGACCCAGTACTTC	CSVRYQVTQYF	.	TRBV29-1	TRBJ2-5	.
TGTGCCAGCGCCAGTGAGTTGCTAAGGTTAGGGACTAATGAAAAACTGTTTTTT	CASASELLRLGTNEKLFF	.	TRBV28	TRBJ1-4	.
TGTGCCAGCGGTGGGGGTAGGGTTAGCAATCAGCCCCAGCATTTT	CASGGGRVSNQPQHF	.	TRBV7-8	TRBJ1-5	.
TGCAGCGCCATCCCTGGTGGGGGAGGAGATACGCAGTATTTT	CSAIPGGGGDTQYF	.	TRBV29-1	TRBJ2-3	.
TGTGCCAGCAGTGTCCCTCTCGGCTACGAGCAGTACTTC	CASSVPLGYEQYF	.	TRBV28	TRBJ2-7	.
TGCGCCAGCAGCTCCACCTCTAACTATGGCTACACCTTC	CASSSTSNYGYTF	.	TRBV5-1	TRBJ1-2	once
TGTGCCAGCGGCCGGGGACAGGGATCCTACGAGCAGTACTTC	CASGRGQGSYEQYF	TRBD1	TRBV18	TRBJ2-7	.
TGCAGTGCTAGAGCCCCGAAAACGAATGAGCAGTTCTTC	CSARAPKTNEQFF	.	TRBV20-1	TRBJ2-1	many
TGCGCCAGCAGCCAAAGCGTGGGCAGGGATACGCAGTATTTT	CASSQSVGRDTQYF	.	TRBV4-1	TRBJ2-3	.
TGTGCCACCAGTGACCCGTATAGCAATCAGCCCCAGCATTTT	CATSDPYSNQPQHF	.	TRBV24-1	TRBJ1-5	.
TGTGCCAGCAGCCCGACAGGGGGTAACGATGAAAAACTGTTTTTT	CASSPTGGNDEKLFF	TRBD1	TRBV28	TRBJ1-4	.
TGTGCCAGCAGCTTGGATCGGAGCGGGAGTTTTTACAATGAGCAGTTCTTC	CASSLDRSGSFYNEQFF	TRBD2	TRBV5-6	TRBJ2-1	once
TGTGCCAGCAGCTTCTTCCAGGGCGACGAAAAACTGTTTTTT	CASSFFQGDEKLFF	.	TRBV13	TRBJ1-4	.
TGTGCCAGCAGCCCCAGTGGTCAGTTCGGGGAGCTGTTTTTT	CASSPSGQFGELFF	.	TRBV7-8	TRBJ2-2	.
TGTGCCAGCAGTCCCGGGACTAGCGGTTACAATGAGCAGTTCTTC	CASSPGTSGYNEQFF	TRBD2	TRBV27	TRBJ2-1	many
TGTGCCAGCAGCTTAATGGGACAGGGTGTTTCACCCCTCCACTTT	CASSLMGQGVSPLHF	TRBD1	TRBV7-8	TRBJ1-6	few
TGTGCCAGCAGTGACAGCAGGAACTATGGCTACACCTTC	CASSDSRNYGYTF	.	TRBV2	TRBJ1-2	.
TGCAGCGGCGGGACCAGGCCCTTCAATGAGCAGTTCTTC	CSGGTRPFNEQFF	.	TRBV29-1	TRBJ2-1	few
TGTGCCATCAGAGCAACAGGTTTGGATGGCTACACCTTC	CAIRATGLDGYTF	.	TRBV10-3	TRBJ1-2	.
TGCAGTGCACGGGACAGGCTGAGGGACATTCAGTACTTC	CSARDRLRDIQYF	TRBD1	TRBV20-1	TRBJ2-4	.
TGTGCCAGCAGAGAGGGGGTGAGCAATCAGCCCCAGCATTTT	CASREGVSNQPQHF	.	TRBV2	TRBJ1-5	.
TGTGCCAGTAGGATGGGAACGGAGACCAATGAGCAGTACTTC	CASRMGTETNEQYF	.	TRBV7-2	TRBJ2-7	.
TGCGCCAGCAGCTTGGAAAGGGGAGGGAACACTGAAGCTTTCTTT	CASSLERGGNTEAFF	.	TRBV5-1	TRBJ1-1	.
TGTGCCAGCAGTCTGGTTGACCCGGCAGATACGCAGTATTTT	CASSLVDPADTQYF	.	TRBV27	TRBJ2-3	.
TGTGCCAGCAGTTTCGCAAGTAGCAATCAGCCCCAGCATTTT	CASSFASSNQPQHF	.	TRBV12-3/TRBV12-4	TRBJ1-5	.
TGTGCCAGCAGTTTTGCACCCCTTTACGAGCAGTACTTC	CASSFAPLYEQYF	.	TRBV28	TRBJ2-7	once
TGTGCCAGCAGCTTAGGCGTCGGGGCCGGGGCCAACGTCCTGACTTTC	CASSLGVGAGANVLTF	.	TRBV7-2	TRBJ2-6	few
TGTGCCAGCAGCTTACCCCCGGACAGGGAAGAGACCCAGTACTTC	CASSLPPDREETQYF	TRBD1	TRBV7-2	TRBJ2-5	.
TGCGCCAGCAGCCAACGTGATTTTGTGAGCGGAGAAGAGACCCAGTACTTC	CASSQRDFVSGEETQYF	.	TRBV4-1	TRBJ2-5	many
TGTGCCAGCCAAAGGGGACTAGCGGAGGTGGAGACCCAGTACTTC	CASQRGLAEVETQYF	TRBD2	TRBV2	TRBJ2-5	.
TGCAGCGTCTTTAGGGAAACCAATGAGCAGTTCTTC	CSVFRETNEQFF	.	TRBV29-1	TRBJ2-1	few